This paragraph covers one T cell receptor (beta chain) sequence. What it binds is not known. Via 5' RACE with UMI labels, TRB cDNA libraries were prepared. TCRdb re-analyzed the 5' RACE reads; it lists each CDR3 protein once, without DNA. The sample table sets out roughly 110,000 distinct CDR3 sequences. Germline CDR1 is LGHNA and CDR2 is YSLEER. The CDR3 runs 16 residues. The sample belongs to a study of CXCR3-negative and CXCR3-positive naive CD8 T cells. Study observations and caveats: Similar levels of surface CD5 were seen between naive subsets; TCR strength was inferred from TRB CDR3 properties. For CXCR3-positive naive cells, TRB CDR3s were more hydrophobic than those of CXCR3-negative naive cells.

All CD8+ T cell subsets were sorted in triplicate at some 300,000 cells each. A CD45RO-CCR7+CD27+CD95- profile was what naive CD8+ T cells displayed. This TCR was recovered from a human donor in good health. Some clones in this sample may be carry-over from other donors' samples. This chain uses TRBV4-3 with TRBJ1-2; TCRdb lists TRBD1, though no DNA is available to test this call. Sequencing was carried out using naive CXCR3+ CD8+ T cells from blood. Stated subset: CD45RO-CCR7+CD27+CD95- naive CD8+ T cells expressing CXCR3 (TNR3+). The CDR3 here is CASSQDPLQFRYGYTF.